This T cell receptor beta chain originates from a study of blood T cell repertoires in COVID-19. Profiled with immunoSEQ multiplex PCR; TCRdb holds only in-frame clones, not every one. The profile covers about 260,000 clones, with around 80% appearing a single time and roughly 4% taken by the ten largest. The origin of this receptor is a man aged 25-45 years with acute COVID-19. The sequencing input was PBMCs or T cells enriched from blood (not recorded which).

The CDR3 nucleotides are TGTGCCAGCAGCCTCCGACAGGGGGGTTTAGTTCATTCCGGAAACACCATATATTTT. It translates to CASSLRQGGLVHSGNTIYF. This chain joins TRBV11-2 and TRBJ1-3; 9 positions match TRBD1. The CDR3 has 19 amino acids. CDR1 and CDR2 (germline): SGHAT, FQNNGV. The V and J ends lost 5 bases and 4 bases, in that order; junction bases with no gene match: 18.